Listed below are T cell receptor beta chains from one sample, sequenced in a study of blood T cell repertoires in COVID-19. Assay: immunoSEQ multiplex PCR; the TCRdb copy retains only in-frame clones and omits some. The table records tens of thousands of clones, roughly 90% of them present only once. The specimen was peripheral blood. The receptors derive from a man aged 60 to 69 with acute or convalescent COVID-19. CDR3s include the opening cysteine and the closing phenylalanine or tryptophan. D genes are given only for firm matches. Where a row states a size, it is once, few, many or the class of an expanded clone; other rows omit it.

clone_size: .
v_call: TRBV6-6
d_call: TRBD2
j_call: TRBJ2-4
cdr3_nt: TGTGCCAGCAGTCCGCGGACTAGCGGGAGAAGAGCCAAAAACATTCAGTACTTC
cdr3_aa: CASSPRTSGRRAKNIQYF

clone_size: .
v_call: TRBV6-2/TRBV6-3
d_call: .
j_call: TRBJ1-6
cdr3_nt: TGTGCCAGCAGTTACGGCCGGACTAATAATTCACCCCTCCACTTT
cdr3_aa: CASSYGRTNNSPLHF

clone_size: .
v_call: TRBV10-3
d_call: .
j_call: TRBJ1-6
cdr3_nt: TGTGCCATCAGTGAGCAGCAGGGGAAGAGTTCACCCCTCCACTTT
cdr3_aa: CAISEQQGKSSPLHF

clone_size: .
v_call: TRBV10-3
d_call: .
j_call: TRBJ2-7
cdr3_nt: TGTGCCATCACCGAAAGGGAGGAGTCCTACGAGCAGTACTTC
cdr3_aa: CAITEREESYEQYF

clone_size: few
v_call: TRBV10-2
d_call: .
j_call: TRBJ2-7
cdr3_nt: TGCGCCAGCAGTGACCCTTACAGGGAGATAGGCTACGAGCAGTACTTC
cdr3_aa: CASSDPYREIGYEQYF

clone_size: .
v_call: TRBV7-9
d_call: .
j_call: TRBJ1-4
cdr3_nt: TGTGCCAGCAGCTTAGGCTGGAGTTCGGCTAATGAAAAACTGTTTTTT
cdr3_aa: CASSLGWSSANEKLFF

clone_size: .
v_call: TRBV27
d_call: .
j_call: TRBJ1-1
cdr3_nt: TGTGCCAGCAGTATAACAGGGTGGGCTGAAGCTTTCTTT
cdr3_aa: CASSITGWAEAFF

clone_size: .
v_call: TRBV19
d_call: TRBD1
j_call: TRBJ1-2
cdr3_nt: TGTGCCAGTAGTAGTGACAGGGGAATAGGTTGGTACACCTTC
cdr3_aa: CASSSDRGIGWYTF

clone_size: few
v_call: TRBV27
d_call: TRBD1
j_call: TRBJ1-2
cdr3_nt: TGTGCCAGCAGTTTATCGAAGGCAGGGGGTGGCTACACCTTC
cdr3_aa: CASSLSKAGGGYTF

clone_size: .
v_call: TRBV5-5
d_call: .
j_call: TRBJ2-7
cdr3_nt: TGTGCCAGCAGCCGGGGGTTTTCCTACGAGCAGTACTTC
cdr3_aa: CASSRGFSYEQYF

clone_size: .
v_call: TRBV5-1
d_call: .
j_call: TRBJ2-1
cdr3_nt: TGCGCCAGCAGCTTCGGGGGGCAGTTGTTCTTC
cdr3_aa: CASSFGGQLFF

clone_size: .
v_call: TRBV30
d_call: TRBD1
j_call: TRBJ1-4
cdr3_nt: TGTGCCTGGAGCCCGGGGACAGGGATACGAGGGAAACTGTTTTTT
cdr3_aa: CAWSPGTGIRGKLFF

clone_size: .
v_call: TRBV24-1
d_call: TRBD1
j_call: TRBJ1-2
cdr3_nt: TGTGCCACCAGTGATCCTAAGACAGGGGGCTACTATGGCTACACCTTC
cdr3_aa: CATSDPKTGGYYGYTF

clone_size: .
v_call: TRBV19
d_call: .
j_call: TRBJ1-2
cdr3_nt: TGTGCCAGTAGTCGGGACACATATAACTATGGCTACACCTTC
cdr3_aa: CASSRDTYNYGYTF

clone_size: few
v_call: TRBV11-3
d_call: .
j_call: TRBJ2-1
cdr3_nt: TGTGCCAGCAGCTTGGGCGCGGGGATCTCCTACAATGAGCAGTTCTTC
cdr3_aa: CASSLGAGISYNEQFF

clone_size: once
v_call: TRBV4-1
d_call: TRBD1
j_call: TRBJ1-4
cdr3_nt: TGCGCCAGCAGCCAAGAAGGGACAGGCTATGGTAATGAAAAACTGTTTTTT
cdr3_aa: CASSQEGTGYGNEKLFF

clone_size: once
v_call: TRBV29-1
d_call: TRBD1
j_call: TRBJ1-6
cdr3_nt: TGCAGCGTTCGACAGGGGGTAAATTCACCCCTCCACTTT
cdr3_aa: CSVRQGVNSPLHF

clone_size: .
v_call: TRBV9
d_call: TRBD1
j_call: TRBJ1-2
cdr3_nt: TGTGCCAGCAGCGCCGGGACAGGGAGGAGCTATGGCTACACCTTC
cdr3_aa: CASSAGTGRSYGYTF

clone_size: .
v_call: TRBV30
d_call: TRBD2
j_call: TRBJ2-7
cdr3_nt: TGTGCCTGGAGTGTAGTGACTAGCTCCGAGCAGTACTTC
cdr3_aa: CAWSVVTSSEQYF

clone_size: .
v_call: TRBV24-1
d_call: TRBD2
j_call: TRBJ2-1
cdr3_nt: TGTGCCACCAGTGATCAGGGGACTAGCGGGAGACCCTTTACCTACAATGAGCAGTTCTTC
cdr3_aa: CATSDQGTSGRPFTYNEQFF

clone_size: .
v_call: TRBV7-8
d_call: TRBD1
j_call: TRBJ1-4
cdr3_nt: TGTGCCAGCAGCTTACAGGGGGAGGCTAATGAAAAACTGTTTTTT
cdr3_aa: CASSLQGEANEKLFF

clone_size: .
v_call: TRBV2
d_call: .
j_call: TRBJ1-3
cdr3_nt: TGTGCCAGCAGTGAACTGGGACTGTCTGGAAACACCATATATTTT
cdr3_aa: CASSELGLSGNTIYF

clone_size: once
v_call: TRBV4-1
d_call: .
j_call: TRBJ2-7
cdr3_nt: TGCGCCAGCAGCCAAGAAACCCGGGACTACGAGCAGTACTTC
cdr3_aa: CASSQETRDYEQYF

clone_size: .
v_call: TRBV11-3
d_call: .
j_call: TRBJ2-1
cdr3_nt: TGTGCCAGCAGCCCCCGCGGATACAATGAGCAGTTCTTC
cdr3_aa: CASSPRGYNEQFF

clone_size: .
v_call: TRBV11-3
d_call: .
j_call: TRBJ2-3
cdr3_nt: TGTGCCAGCAGCTCCCCCCGAGCGCAGTATTTT
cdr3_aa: CASSSPRAQYF

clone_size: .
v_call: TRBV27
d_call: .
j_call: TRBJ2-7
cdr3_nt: TGTGCCAGCTCCTTAGGGGTTGGCGAGCAGTACTTC
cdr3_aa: CASSLGVGEQYF